This T cell receptor (beta chain) is drawn from a study of blood T cells in healthy people across ages. Alongside a J-beta primer mix, a sample-barcoded 5' primer served in a second PCR lasting roughly 6 to 11 cycles. Researchers report that a template-switch adaptor with 12 random nucleotides tagged each cDNA molecule. TCRdb redid the calling of the 5' RACE reads with MiXCR, one entry per CDR3 protein. The table lists some 1.5 million distinct CDR3 sequences, roughly 27% of them singletons, with over 7% in the top ten. Study-wide results and caveats: Versus aged donors, long-lived donors had higher diversity and more naive CD4+ cells. Diversity estimated from one million T cells was considered an underestimate.

This clonotype was recorded at least ten times. Its antigen is currently unknown. This receptor was taken from a woman under 40 in good health. Sequenced sample: blood.

This CDR3 reads CASTSQTGRNSPLHF. In DNA form, the CDR3 reads TGTGCCAGCACCTCACAGACAGGGAGGAATTCACCCCTCCACTTT. The genes are TRBV12-3 or TRBV12-4 and TRBJ1-6; TRBD1 matches at 7 bases. CDR3 length: 15 amino acids. Trimming at V came to 7 bases and at J to 7 bases, leaving 10 bases not matched to a gene.